This T cell receptor (beta chain) emerged from a study of naive and memory T cell subsets. Study-wide results and caveats: A few larger clonotypes appeared in naive repertoires, especially CD8, possibly memory cells re-expressing CD45RA. TCR counts from RNA may reflect activation-linked expression changes.

This clonotype was seen a few times. Its antigen is currently unknown. Germline CDR1 LNHNV, CDR2 YYDKDF (reference sequence). CDR3 size: 17 residues. V lost 0 bases and J lost 3, with 12 bases in between. The beta constant-region primer was an equimolar mix of two oligonucleotides covering TRBC1 and TRBC2. The ligated cDNA underwent four PCR rounds using SP2 and nested alpha and beta constant-region primers. A single record per CDR3 protein comes from TCRdb applying MiXCR to the UMI-ligation and nested PCR reads. This sample yields over 110,000 distinct CDR3 sequences, of which 15% to 25% are seen a single time; around 0.63% belongs to the top ten.

Input material: naive CD8+ T cells from blood. This chain links TRBV15 with TRBJ1-6; D unclear. The sequence was obtained from a human donor in good health. CDR3 nucleotides: TGTGCCACCAGCAGAGATCCCGGGCCGAGCTATAATTCACCCCTCCACTTT. Its translation is CATSRDPGPSYNSPLHF.